This is a list of T cell receptor beta chains from one sample in a study of shared clonotypes between healthy human individuals. Generated by immunoSEQ multiplex PCR, the TCRdb table keeps only in-frame clones and is missing some. Of approximately 2.4 million clones in the sample, around 95% are singletons; the top ten hold around 0.13%. Sequencing input: naive CD4+ T cells sorted from blood. These receptor sequences come from a man between 18 and 35 years old in good health. CDR3s include the opening cysteine and the closing phenylalanine or tryptophan. Fields, in order: clone size, J gene, D gene, V gene, CDR3 DNA, CDR3 protein. The D gene is left open where the match is weak. Clone size is stated in some rows and not others, as once, few, many or a class when expanded.

clone size: .
J gene: TRBJ2-1
D gene: TRBD2
V gene: TRBV6-4
CDR3 DNA: TGTGCCAGCAGCAGAGGGACTAGCGGGAGGTTTGAGCAGTTCTTC
CDR3 protein: CASSRGTSGRFEQFF

clone size: once
J gene: TRBJ2-3
D gene: .
V gene: TRBV28
CDR3 DNA: TGTGCCAGCAGCCGGGGCGGCACAGATACGCAGTATTTT
CDR3 protein: CASSRGGTDTQYF

clone size: .
J gene: TRBJ2-5
D gene: TRBD2
V gene: TRBV4-1
CDR3 DNA: TGCGCCAGCAGCCAAAACCGTGGGGGGGACTTTCTCGGGACCCAGTACTTC
CDR3 protein: CASSQNRGGDFLGTQYF

clone size: .
J gene: TRBJ1-3
D gene: .
V gene: TRBV11-2
CDR3 DNA: TGTGCCAGCAGCTTAGGTGGCAGGCACTCTGGAAACACCATATATTTT
CDR3 protein: CASSLGGRHSGNTIYF

clone size: .
J gene: TRBJ2-7
D gene: .
V gene: TRBV6-5
CDR3 DNA: TGTGCCAGCAGTTACTCCTGGGGGCGCGAGCAGTACTTC
CDR3 protein: CASSYSWGREQYF

clone size: .
J gene: TRBJ2-3
D gene: TRBD2
V gene: TRBV2
CDR3 DNA: TGTGCCAGCAGTGAAACGAGAGCGGGGGACGCGCTCACAGATACGCAGTATTTT
CDR3 protein: CASSETRAGDALTDTQYF

clone size: .
J gene: TRBJ2-7
D gene: .
V gene: TRBV2
CDR3 DNA: TGTGCCAGCAGTGAAATGGGTCTTCTCTCCTACGAGCAGTACTTC
CDR3 protein: CASSEMGLLSYEQYF

clone size: .
J gene: TRBJ2-2
D gene: TRBD1
V gene: TRBV6-6
CDR3 DNA: TGTGCCAGCAGTTATGGACAGGGGAACACCGGGGAGCTGTTTTTT
CDR3 protein: CASSYGQGNTGELFF

clone size: .
J gene: TRBJ1-6
D gene: .
V gene: TRBV5-4
CDR3 DNA: TGTGCCAGCAGCCCACAGGGACCCTATTCACCCCTCCACTTT
CDR3 protein: CASSPQGPYSPLHF

clone size: .
J gene: TRBJ1-4
D gene: TRBD1
V gene: TRBV2
CDR3 DNA: TGTGCCAGCACCTGGGACAGGAGTGGTAATGAAAAACTGTTTTTT
CDR3 protein: CASTWDRSGNEKLFF

clone size: .
J gene: TRBJ2-3
D gene: .
V gene: TRBV2
CDR3 DNA: TGTGCCAGCAAGGGGTGGTTCCCAGATACGCAGTATTTT
CDR3 protein: CASKGWFPDTQYF

clone size: .
J gene: TRBJ1-1
D gene: .
V gene: TRBV5-6
CDR3 DNA: TGTGCCAGCAGCCGACAGCTCATTAACACTGAAGCTTTCTTT
CDR3 protein: CASSRQLINTEAFF

clone size: once
J gene: TRBJ2-7
D gene: .
V gene: TRBV7-2
CDR3 DNA: TGTGCCAGCAGCTTAGCGGAAGCCTTCTACGAGCAGTACTTC
CDR3 protein: CASSLAEAFYEQYF

clone size: .
J gene: TRBJ2-6
D gene: TRBD1
V gene: TRBV7-9
CDR3 DNA: TGTGCCAGCAGCTTAGGGGACAGGGCCCTATCTGGGGCCAACGTCCTGACTTTC
CDR3 protein: CASSLGDRALSGANVLTF